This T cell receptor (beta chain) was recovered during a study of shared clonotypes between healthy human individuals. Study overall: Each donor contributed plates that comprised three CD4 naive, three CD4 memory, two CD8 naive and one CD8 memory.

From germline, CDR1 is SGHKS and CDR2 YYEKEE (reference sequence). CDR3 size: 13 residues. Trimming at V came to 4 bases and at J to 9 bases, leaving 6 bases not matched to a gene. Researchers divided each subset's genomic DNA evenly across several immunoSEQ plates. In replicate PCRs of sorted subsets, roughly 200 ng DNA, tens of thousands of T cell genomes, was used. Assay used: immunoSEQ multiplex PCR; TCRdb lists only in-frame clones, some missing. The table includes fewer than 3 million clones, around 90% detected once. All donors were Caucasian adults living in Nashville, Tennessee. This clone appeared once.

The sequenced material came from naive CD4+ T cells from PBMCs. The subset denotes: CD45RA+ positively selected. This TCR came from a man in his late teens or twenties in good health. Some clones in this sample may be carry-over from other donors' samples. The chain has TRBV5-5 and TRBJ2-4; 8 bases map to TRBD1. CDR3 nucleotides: TGTGCCAGCAGCGCGCCCGGACAGGGCATTCAGTACTTC. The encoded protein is CASSAPGQGIQYF.